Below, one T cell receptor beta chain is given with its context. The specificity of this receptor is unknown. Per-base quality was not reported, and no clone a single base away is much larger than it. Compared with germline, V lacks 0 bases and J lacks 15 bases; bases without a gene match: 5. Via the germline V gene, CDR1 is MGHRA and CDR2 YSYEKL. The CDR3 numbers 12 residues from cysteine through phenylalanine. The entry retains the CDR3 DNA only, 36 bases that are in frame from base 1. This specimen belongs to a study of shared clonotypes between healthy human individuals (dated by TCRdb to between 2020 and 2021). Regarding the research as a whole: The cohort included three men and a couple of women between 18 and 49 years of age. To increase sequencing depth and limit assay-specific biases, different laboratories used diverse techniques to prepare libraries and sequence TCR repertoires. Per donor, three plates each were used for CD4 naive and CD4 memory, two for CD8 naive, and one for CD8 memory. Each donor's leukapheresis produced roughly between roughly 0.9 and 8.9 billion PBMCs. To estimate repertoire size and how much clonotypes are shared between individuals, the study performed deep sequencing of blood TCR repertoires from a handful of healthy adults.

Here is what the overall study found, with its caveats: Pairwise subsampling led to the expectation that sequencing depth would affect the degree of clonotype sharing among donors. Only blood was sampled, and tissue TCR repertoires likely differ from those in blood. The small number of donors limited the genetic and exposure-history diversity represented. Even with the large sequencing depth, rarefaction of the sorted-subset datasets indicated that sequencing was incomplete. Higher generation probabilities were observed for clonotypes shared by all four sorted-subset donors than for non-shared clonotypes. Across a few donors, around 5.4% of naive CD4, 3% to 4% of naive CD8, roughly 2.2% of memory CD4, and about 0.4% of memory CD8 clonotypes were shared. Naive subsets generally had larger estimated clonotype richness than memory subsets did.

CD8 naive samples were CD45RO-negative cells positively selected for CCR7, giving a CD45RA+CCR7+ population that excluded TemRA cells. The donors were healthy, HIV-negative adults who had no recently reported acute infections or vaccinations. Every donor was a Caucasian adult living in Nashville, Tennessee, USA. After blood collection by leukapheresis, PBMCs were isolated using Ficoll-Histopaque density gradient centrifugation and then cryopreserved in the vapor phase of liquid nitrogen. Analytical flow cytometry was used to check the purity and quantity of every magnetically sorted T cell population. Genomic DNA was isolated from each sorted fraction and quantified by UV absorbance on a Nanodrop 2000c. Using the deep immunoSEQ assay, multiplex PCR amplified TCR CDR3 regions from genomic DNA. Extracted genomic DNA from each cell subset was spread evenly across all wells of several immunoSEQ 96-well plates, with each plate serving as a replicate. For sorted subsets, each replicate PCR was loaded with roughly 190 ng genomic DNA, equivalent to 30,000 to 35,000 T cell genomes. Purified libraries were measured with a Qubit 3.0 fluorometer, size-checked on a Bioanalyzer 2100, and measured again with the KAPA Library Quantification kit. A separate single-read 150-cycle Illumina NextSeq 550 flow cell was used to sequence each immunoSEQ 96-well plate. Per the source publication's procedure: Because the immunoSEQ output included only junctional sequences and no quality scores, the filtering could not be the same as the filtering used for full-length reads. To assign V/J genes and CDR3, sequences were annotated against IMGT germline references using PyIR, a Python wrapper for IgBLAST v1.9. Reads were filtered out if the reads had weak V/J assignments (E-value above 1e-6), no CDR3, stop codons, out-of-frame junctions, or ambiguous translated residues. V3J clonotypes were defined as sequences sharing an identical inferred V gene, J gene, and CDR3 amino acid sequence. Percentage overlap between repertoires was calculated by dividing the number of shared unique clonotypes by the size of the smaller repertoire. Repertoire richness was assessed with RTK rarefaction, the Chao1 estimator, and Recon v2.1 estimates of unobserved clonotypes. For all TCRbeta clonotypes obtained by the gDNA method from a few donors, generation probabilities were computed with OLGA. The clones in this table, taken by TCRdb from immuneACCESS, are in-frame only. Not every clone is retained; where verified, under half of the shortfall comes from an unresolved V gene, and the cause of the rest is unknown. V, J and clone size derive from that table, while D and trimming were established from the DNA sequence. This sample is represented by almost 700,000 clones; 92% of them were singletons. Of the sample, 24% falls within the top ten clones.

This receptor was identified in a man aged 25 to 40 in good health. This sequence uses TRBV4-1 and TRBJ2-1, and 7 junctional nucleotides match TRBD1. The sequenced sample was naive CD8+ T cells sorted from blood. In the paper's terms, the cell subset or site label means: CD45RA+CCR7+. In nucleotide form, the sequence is TGCGCCAGCAGCCAAGATCTCAGGGGGTTGTTCTTC. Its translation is CASSQDLRGLFF.